This T cell receptor beta chain comes out of a study of T cells in Graves' hyperthyroidism and ophthalmopathy. In the study overall: Initial diagnosis, before any treatment, was when peripheral blood was collected.

In making diagnoses, clinical symptoms, serum thyroxine and TRAb, thyroid ultrasound and orbital computed tomography were all used. Germline CDR1 is SGDLS and CDR2 is YYNGEE. The V segment lost 4 bases and the J segment 5 bases; nucleotides outside the gene matches: 8. There are 15 residues in the CDR3. This clonotype was seen only a few times. Amplification of TCR beta CDR3 regions used RNA as the template. HTBI primers were employed in a first-round RT-PCR of the TCR CDR3. TCRdb reprocessed the multiplex PCR reads with MiXCR, giving one entry per CDR3 protein. The sample gives 300,000 to 400,000 distinct CDR3 sequences, approximately 15% of which show up once; 11% is in the top ten.

This sequence joins TRBV9 and TRBJ2-3; 9 nucleotides line up with TRBD2. This receptor was obtained from a woman aged 60-75 years with Graves' hyperthyroidism. Material: blood. The CDR3 nucleotides read TGTGCCAGCAGCCCCAGGGCGGGAGGGTTAGATACGCAGTATTTT. This translates into CASSPRAGGLDTQYF.